The T cell receptor (beta chain) under discussion was sequenced for a study of identical twins. Study-level findings and limits: Fewer insertions characterized abundant cord blood beta clonotypes, whereas memory repertoires showed none. The conclusions drew on cross-sectional statistical analysis instead of tracking the same donors.

TCRdb re-derived calls from the 5' RACE reads in MiXCR, one entry per CDR3 protein. This sample has roughly 500,000 distinct CDR3 sequences, with approximately 22% found just once. The germline CDR1 and CDR2 sequences are LGHDT and YNNKEL (reference sequence). CDR3 length equals 15 residues. Concerning this clonotype: Its antigen is unidentified. An end of the junction does not agree with germline; a read error may underlie this.

Separately, the same data were catalogued under a study of T cells expressing NK-cell markers. Per that study: Repertoire data for TCR beta were derived from sorted T cells (CD3+CD56+NKG2C+, CD3+CD56+NKG2C- and CD3+CD56-NKG2C+).

This chain connects TRBV3-1 to TRBJ2-1, with 8 bases identical to TRBD1. The clonotype originates from a woman aged 18-35 years in good health. Specimen: CD4+ T cells sorted from blood. DNA of the CDR3: TGTGCCAGAAGCCATTTCGACAGGGGAGACAATGAGCAGTTCTTC. Translated: CARSHFDRGDNEQFF.